Sequencing of this T cell receptor beta chain was carried out in a study of blood T cell repertoires in COVID-19. About the study: Specimens from acute and convalescent COVID-19 originated in the United States, Italy and Spain.

V lost 3 bases and J 13 bases, leaving 13 bases between the germline ends. The CDR3 totals 12 residues. Germline CDR1 reads SGHVS; CDR2 reads FNYEAQ. TCRdb's table, derived via immunoSEQ multiplex PCR, lists solely in-frame clones and lacks some. The sample records approximately 240,000 clones, 85% to 90% being singletons. Those enrolled, adults aged roughly 18 to 95 years, came from 25 or so US areas. Assignments of participants to cohorts depended upon their own reported clinical history. Sequencing used PBMCs or T cells enriched from blood (not recorded which). The receptor was isolated from a woman aged 18-29 years in a cohort exposed to, infected with or recovered from COVID-19 (not recorded which). This chain links TRBV7-6 with TRBJ1-3; unclear D gene. The CDR3 loop reads CASSLWQAQIYF. CDR3 DNA sequence: TGTGCCAGCAGCTTGTGGCAGGCTCAAATATATTTT.